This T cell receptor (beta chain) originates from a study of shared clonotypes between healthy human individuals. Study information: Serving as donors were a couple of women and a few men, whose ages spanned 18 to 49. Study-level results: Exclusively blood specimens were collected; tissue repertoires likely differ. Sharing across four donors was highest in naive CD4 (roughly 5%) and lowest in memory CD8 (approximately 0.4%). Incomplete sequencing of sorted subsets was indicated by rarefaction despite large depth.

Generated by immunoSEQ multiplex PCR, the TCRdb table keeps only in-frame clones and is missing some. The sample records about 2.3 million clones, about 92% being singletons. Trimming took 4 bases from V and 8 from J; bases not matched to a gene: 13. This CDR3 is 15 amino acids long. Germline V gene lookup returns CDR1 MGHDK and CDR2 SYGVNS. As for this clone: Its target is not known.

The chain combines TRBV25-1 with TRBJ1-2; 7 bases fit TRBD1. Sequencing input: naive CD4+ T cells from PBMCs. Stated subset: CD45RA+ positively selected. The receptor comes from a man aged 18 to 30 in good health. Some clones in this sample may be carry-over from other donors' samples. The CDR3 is CASSAGGERGPGYTF. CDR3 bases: TGTGCCAGCAGTGCGGGGGGTGAGAGGGGGCCGGGCTACACCTTC.